The following is a T cell receptor beta chain sequence with its context. Its antigen is unknown. This specimen comes from a study of T cell responses to AZD1222 COVID-19 vaccine. General study findings and limits: Females made up more of the donors, who were largely white British, and clonal diversity may have come out too low. In all cases, repertoires were sampled only after the peak T cell response.

TCRdb keeps only in-frame clones here, not all; method: immunoSEQ multiplex PCR. The table lists 110,000 to 150,000 clones, roughly 90% of them singletons, with around 2.7% in the top ten. CDR3 length: 11 residues. The V and J ends lost 5 bases and 7 bases respectively, with 11 bases between them. Germline V gives CDR1 DFQATT, CDR2 SNEGSKA (reference sequence). The rearrangement links TRBV20-1 to TRBJ2-5; D is undetermined. Sequences were derived from peripheral blood, sampled on day 0 of AZD1222 vaccination. The source of this sequence is an adult in good health. The CDR3 loop is CSALPWGTQYF. The CDR3 region has the DNA TGCAGTGCTTTACCTTGGGGGACCCAGTACTTC.